The 28 T cell receptor beta chains presented below share a single source sample, sequenced in a study of regulatory T cells in long-lasting Graves disease. The sample's time point: newly diagnosed GD, antithyroid drugs for less than 3 months. The TCR library was prepared using RNA isolated from PBMCs. iRepertoire HTBI primers and Arm-PCR of CDR3 regions built TCR beta libraries. TCRdb re-derived calls from the multiplex PCR reads in MiXCR, one entry per CDR3 protein. This repertoire shows about 330,000 distinct CDR3 sequences, roughly 17% found once; its top ten account for over 20%. These same data were also listed under a study on T cells in Graves' hyperthyroidism and ophthalmopathy.

The sequences come from peripheral blood mononuclear cells (PBMCs), collected at new diagnosis, from a patient treated with antithyroid drugs. These TCRs come from a woman under 30 with Graves disease.

The table lists this clonotype with many counts. The V call is TRBV7-2, the J call TRBJ2-1, with D perhaps TRBD2 (7 bases). Trimming removed 1 base at V and 2 bases at J, with 12 bases between. From germline, CDR1 is SGHTA and CDR2 FQGNSA. The CDR3 extends over 16 amino acids. CDR3 DNA: TGTGCCAGCAGCTTAGTGGGAGGGGGGGCCTACAATGAGCAGTTCTTC. This codes for CASSLVGGGAYNEQFF.

In the case of this clonotype: Given a far larger clone just one base away, this is likely a sequencing read error. This chain connects TRBV11-2 to TRBJ2-5, with TRBD2 matching over 12 bases. J lost 11 bases, V lost 6 bases, and 13 bases had no gene match. This CDR3 has 15 amino acids. Germline assignment: CDR1 SGHAT and CDR2 FQNNGV. CDR3 DNA sequence: TGTGCCAGCAGACAGACTAGCGGGGGACCCAATGAGCAGTACTTC. Protein product: CASRQTSGGPNEQYF. The full variable domain, in which reference TRBV11-2 and TRBJ2-5 provide the parts outside the CDR3, is EAGVAQSPRYKIIEKRQSVAFWCNPISGHATLYWYQQILGQGPKLLIQFQNNGVVDDSQLPKDRFSAERLKGVDSTLKIQPAKLEDSAVYLCASRQTSGGPNEQYFGPGTRLLVL.

This clonotype was detected only a few times. V is TRBV10-2 and J is TRBJ2-7, with 7 bases identical to TRBD1. The CDR3 sequence is 16 residues long. After removal of 2 bases from V and 3 bases from J, the junction contained 10 bases not matched to a gene. In germline, CDR1 is WSHSY, CDR2 SAAADI. CDR3 in DNA: TGCGCCAGCAGTGAGGCTGGCCCGGGACAGAACTACGAGCAGTACTTC. This gives the protein CASSEAGPGQNYEQYF.

This clonotype has just a few counts. The CDR3 here is CSAREARGTGGLSSYNSPLHF. For the CDR3, the DNA is TGCAGTGCTAGGGAAGCCCGGGGGACAGGGGGTCTGAGCTCCTATAATTCACCCCTCCACTTT. The V call is TRBV20-1, the J call TRBJ1-6; 11 bases match TRBD1. The trim removed 3 bases at V and 0 bases at J, leaving 16 bases unmatched. Germline V gene lookup returns CDR1 DFQATT and CDR2 SNEGSKA (reference sequence). The length of the CDR3 is 21 residues.

This clonotype has a handful of counts. The V and J genes are TRBV14 and TRBJ2-1, with D possibly being TRBD1 or TRBD2 (6 bases each). CDR3 size: 17 residues. V was trimmed by 2 bases and J by 7 bases, leaving 21 bases between them. CDR1 is SGHDN and CDR2 is FVKESK in the germline V gene. CDR3 bases: TGTGCCAGCAGCCAACTAGGGGGTCGGAGACGGGGGAATGAGCAGTTCTTC. Protein sequence: CASSQLGGRRRGNEQFF.

This rearrangement joins TRBV6-2 or TRBV6-3 to TRBJ2-7, with D perhaps being TRBD1 or TRBD2 (7 bases each). CDR3 size: 16 residues. Germline-derived CDR1 and CDR2 are MNHEY and SVGEGT. V shed 5 bases and J shed 2 bases, with 19 bases lying between them. The CDR3 loop is CASSEAAGDSPYEQYF. In DNA form, the CDR3 reads TGTGCCAGCAGTGAAGCTGCGGGGGACAGTCCCTACGAGCAGTACTTC.

This clonotype was recorded at least ten times. The chain uses TRBV19 and TRBJ2-3, with 7 bases lining up with TRBD1. Germline values: CDR1 LNHDA, CDR2 SQIVND (reference sequence). Trimming at V came to 8 bases and at J to 0 bases, leaving 5 bases not matched to a gene. The CDR3 is 14 residues long. The CDR3 spells CASRTGTSTDTQYF. In DNA form, the CDR3 reads TGTGCCAGTCGGACAGGCACTAGCACAGATACGCAGTATTTT.

This clonotype was counted ten times or more. J is TRBJ2-1 and V is TRBV5-4; tentatively, D is TRBD2 (6 bases). The germline V gene has CDR1 SGHNT and CDR2 YYREEE (reference sequence). The CDR3 covers 16 residues. Trimming shortened V by 4 bases and J by 8 bases, and 22 bases separated the two germline ends. Here the CDR3 reads CASSPGGVVERDEQFF. The CDR3 coding sequence is TGTGCCAGCAGCCCCGGAGGGGTAGTGGAGAGGGATGAGCAGTTCTTC. The whole variable domain, filled in from reference TRBV5-4 and TRBJ2-1, reads ETGVTQSPTHLIKTRGQQVTLRCSSQSGHNTVSWYQQALGQGPQFIFQYYREEENGRGNFPPRFSGLQFPNYSSELNVNALELDDSALYLCASSPGGVVERDEQFFGPGTRLTVL.

Ten or more counts support this clonotype. V is TRBV7-9 and J is TRBJ1-5; D call uncertain. V was clipped by 4 bases and J by 6 bases, with 7 bases between them. Looked up from germline, CDR1 is SEHNR and CDR2 is FQNEAQ (reference sequence). This CDR3 spans 12 amino acids. In DNA form, the CDR3 reads TGTGCCAGCAGCTGGGGTGGTCAGCCCCAGCATTTT. This codes for CASSWGGQPQHF.

The chain has TRBV2 and TRBJ2-2; the match to TRBD2 covers 9 bases. This CDR3 has 15 amino acids. CDR1 is SNHLY, CDR2 FYNNEI, per germline. V shed 4 bases, J shed 7 bases, and the junction held 7 bases outside the gene matches. CDR3: CASSASRGGVGELFF. The CDR3 coding sequence is TGTGCCAGCAGTGCCTCGCGGGGGGGCGTCGGGGAGCTGTTTTTT.

The J gene is TRBJ2-5, the V gene TRBV29-1; TRBD1 agrees at 7 bases. Trimming cost V 5 bases and J 3 bases; bases outside gene matches: 6. The germline CDR1 and CDR2 sequences are SQVTM and ANQGSEA. The CDR3 totals 13 residues. The CDR3 DNA follows: TGCAGCGTTCATCTAGGGGGCGAAGAGACCCAGTACTTC. This gives the protein CSVHLGGEETQYF.

The V call is TRBV5-1, the J call TRBJ1-1; no clear D. Trimming removed 4 bases at V and 3 bases at J, with 22 bases between. The germline V gene encodes CDR1 SGHRS and CDR2 YFSETQ. The CDR3 sequence is 17 residues long. The CDR3 DNA sequence: TGCGCCAGCAGCACGGACGTATGGCGGGAGGAGGACACTGAAGCTTTCTTT. This gives the protein CASSTDVWREEDTEAFF.

This clonotype was seen at least ten times. CDR3: CASSLVAGGPSYNEQFF. The DNA of the CDR3 is TGCGCCAGCAGCTTGGTAGCGGGAGGCCCCTCCTACAATGAGCAGTTCTTC. The genes are TRBV5-1 and TRBJ2-1; 10 bases fit TRBD2. This CDR3 comprises 17 residues. The ends lost 0 bases at V and 0 bases at J; junction bases unmatched: 3. The germline V gene has CDR1 SGHRS and CDR2 YFSETQ. The whole variable domain, remainder taken from reference TRBV5-1 and TRBJ2-1, is KAGVTQTPRYLIKTRGQQVTLSCSPISGHRSVSWYQQTPGQGLQFLFEYFSETQRNKGNFPGRFSGRQFSNSRSEMNVSTLELGDSALYLCASSLVAGGPSYNEQFFGPGTRLTVL.

This rearrangement joins TRBV5-4 to TRBJ2-7; 9 positions agree with TRBD2. From germline, CDR1 is SGHNT and CDR2 YYREEE (reference sequence). This CDR3 spans 15 amino acids. After removal of 2 bases from V and 3 bases from J, the junction contained 6 bases not matched to a gene. CDR3 nucleotides: TGTGCCAGCAGCTTCGGTCCTAGCGGGAACTACGAGCAGTACTTC. Its protein product is CASSFGPSGNYEQYF.

In its sample, this clonotype was seen a few times. One base away lies a much larger clone, so this may be a sequencing read error. The CDR3 region is CASTKGGATSYNEQFF. CDR3 nucleotides: TGTGCCAGCACCAAAGGGGGGGCAACCTCCTACAATGAGCAGTTCTTC. The rearrangement links TRBV11-2 to TRBJ2-1; D is possibly TRBD2 (7 bases). Germline values: CDR1 SGHAT, CDR2 FQNNGV. CDR3 length: 16 amino acids. V was cut by 7 bases and J by 0 bases, with 16 bases left in between.

In this sample, this clonotype turned up many times. This sequence joins TRBV19 and TRBJ2-1; no clear D gene. This CDR3 comprises 12 residues. V lost 3 bases and J lost 7, with 7 bases in between. Germline loops: CDR1 LNHDA, CDR2 SQIVND (reference sequence). CDR3 bases: TGTGCCAGTAGTATCCAAGCAAATGAGCAGTTCTTC. Protein: CASSIQANEQFF.

This clonotype was found many times. This chain joins TRBV28 and TRBJ2-7; 10 bases align to TRBD1. The CDR3 totals 15 residues. J gave up 4 bases and V 3 bases, and 6 bases lay outside the gene matches. Germline-derived CDR1 and CDR2 are MDHEN and SYDVKM. CDR3 sequence (DNA): TGTGCCAGCAGTTTTCCGGGACAGGGGTCTTACGAGCAGTACTTC. It codes for CASSFPGQGSYEQYF.

This clonotype was counted many times. The chain carries TRBV3-1 and TRBJ2-5; 7 positions match TRBD1. Germline CDR1 reads LGHDT; CDR2 reads YNNKEL (reference sequence). J was trimmed by 4 bases and V by 0 bases; bases with no gene match: 5. This CDR3 region has 15 residues. The DNA of the CDR3 is TGTGCCAGCAGCCAAGATAGCAGGGGGACAGAGACCCAGTACTTC. It specifies CASSQDSRGTETQYF.

In its sample, this clonotype was seen many times. V gene TRBV6-2 or TRBV6-3 combines with J gene TRBJ2-1; possibly TRBD1 for D (6 bases). Germline CDR1 reads MNHEY; CDR2 reads SVGEGT. The CDR3 has 11 amino acids. V lost 6 bases to trimming and J lost 10 bases, with 10 bases between them. CDR3: CASRQGNEQFF. DNA for the CDR3: TGTGCCAGCAGACAGGGAAACGAGCAGTTCTTC.

V and J are TRBV7-6 and TRBJ1-6, with D possibly TRBD1 on 6 matching bases. Per germline, CDR1 SGHVS and CDR2 FNYEAQ. Trimming took off 1 base at V and 6 bases at J, with 13 bases between the two ends. The CDR3 has 16 residues. CDR3 loop: CASSLGSVGANSPLHF. The CDR3 DNA follows: TGTGCCAGCAGCTTAGGGTCGGTGGGGGCTAATTCACCCCTCCACTTT.

The rearrangement uses TRBV10-3 and TRBJ1-3; tentatively, D is TRBD1 (6 bases). This CDR3 contains 12 residues. Looked up from germline, CDR1 is ENHRY and CDR2 is SYGVKD. The V end lost 10 bases, the J end lost 1 base, and 8 bases lay between the germline ends. The chain's CDR3 is CATTGSGNTIYF. The DNA for the CDR3 is TGTGCCACCACAGGGTCTGGAAACACCATATATTTT.

This clonotype was observed a few times. The gene calls are TRBV20-1 and TRBJ1-1; possible D gene TRBD1, 5 bases. This CDR3 is 14 amino acids long. V was pared by 0 bases and J by 5 bases, with 13 bases between. Germline loops: CDR1 DFQATT, CDR2 SNEGSKA (reference sequence). CDR3 in DNA: TGCAGTGCTAGAGATCGTCAGGGACGGACTGAAGCTTTCTTT. Protein product: CSARDRQGRTEAFF.

This clonotype was counted at least ten times. The V and J genes are TRBV7-2 and TRBJ2-7; weak D call: TRBD2 (7 bases). The CDR3 extends over 12 amino acids. Germline V gives CDR1 SGHTA, CDR2 FQGNSA. The V end lost 6 bases, the J end lost 5 bases, and 11 bases lay between the germline ends. Here the CDR3 reads CASRRGGHEQYF. For the CDR3, the DNA is TGTGCCAGCAGGAGGGGGGGCCACGAGCAGTACTTC.

This clonotype showed up many times. The rearrangement joins TRBV11-2 to TRBJ2-7, with D hard to call. Trimming cost V 0 bases and J 1 base, with 7 bases left between them. The germline gives CDR1 SGHAT, CDR2 FQNNGV. There are 14 residues in the CDR3. Written as DNA, the CDR3 is TGTGCCAGCAGCTTAGATAGCCTATCCTACGAGCAGTACTTC. Protein product: CASSLDSLSYEQYF. The entire variable domain, with the rest obtained from reference TRBV11-2 and TRBJ2-7, is as follows: EAGVAQSPRYKIIEKRQSVAFWCNPISGHATLYWYQQILGQGPKLLIQFQNNGVVDDSQLPKDRFSAERLKGVDSTLKIQPAKLEDSAVYLCASSLDSLSYEQYFGPGTRLTVT.

This clonotype was observed many times. The chain recombines TRBV19 with TRBJ2-6; D possibly corresponds to TRBD2 (6 bases). Germline-derived CDR1 and CDR2 are LNHDA and SQIVND (reference sequence). V was clipped by 0 bases and J by 1 base, with 7 bases between them. The CDR3 length is 16 residues. The CDR3 DNA is TGTGCCAGTAGTATAGAGGGGGGTTCTGGGGCCAACGTCCTGACTTTC. Translating it yields CASSIEGGSGANVLTF.

There are many counts of this clonotype. The chain employs TRBV4-1 and TRBJ2-1, with 16 bases that match TRBD2. The CDR3 extends over 18 amino acids. Unmatched junction bases numbered 6, after V lost 3 bases and J lost 4 bases. Germline CDR1 reads MGHRA; CDR2 reads YSYEKL. The CDR3: CASSQGLAGGPDYNEQFF. The CDR3 nucleotides are TGCGCCAGCAGCCAGGGACTAGCGGGAGGGCCGGATTACAATGAGCAGTTCTTC.

This clonotype has a count of ten or more. The rearrangement uses TRBV2 and TRBJ2-5; no definite D call. V was trimmed by 8 bases and J by 1 base, leaving 5 bases between them. The CDR3 spans 11 residues. CDR1 is SNHLY and CDR2 is FYNNEI in the germline V gene. The CDR3 spells CASGIQETQYF. DNA of the CDR3: TGTGCCAGCGGGATCCAAGAGACCCAGTACTTC.

A few counts support this clonotype. This chain links TRBV10-3 with TRBJ1-5; D call uncertain. CDR1 is ENHRY and CDR2 is SYGVKD in the germline V gene. The germline V and J ends were trimmed by 2 bases and 10 bases, with 9 bases remaining between them. The CDR3 is 12 amino acids. CDR3 region: CAISEGEGPQHF. Here the CDR3 DNA reads TGTGCCATCAGTGAGGGAGAGGGACCCCAGCATTTT.